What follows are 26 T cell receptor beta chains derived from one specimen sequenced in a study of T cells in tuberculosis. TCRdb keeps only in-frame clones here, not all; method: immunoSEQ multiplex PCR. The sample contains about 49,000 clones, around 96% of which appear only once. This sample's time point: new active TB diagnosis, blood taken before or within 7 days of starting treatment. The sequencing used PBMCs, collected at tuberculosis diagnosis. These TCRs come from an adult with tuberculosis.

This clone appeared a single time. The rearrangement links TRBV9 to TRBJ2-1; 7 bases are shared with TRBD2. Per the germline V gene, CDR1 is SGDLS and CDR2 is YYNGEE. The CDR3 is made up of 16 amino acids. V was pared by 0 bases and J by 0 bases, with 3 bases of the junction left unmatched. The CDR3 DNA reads TGTGCCAGCAGCGTAGCGGGCGGGAGCTCCTACAATGAGCAGTTCTTC. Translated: CASSVAGGSSYNEQFF.

The CDR3 sequence: CASNQGQTGYGELFF. For the CDR3, the DNA is TGCGCCAGCAATCAGGGACAGACTGGGTACGGGGAGCTGTTTTTT. V is TRBV5-1 and J is TRBJ2-2, with 7 bases identical to TRBD1. V shed 6 bases and J 7 bases; nucleotides not matched to a gene: 12. CDR1 and CDR2 (germline): SGHRS, YFSETQ. The CDR3 spans 15 residues.

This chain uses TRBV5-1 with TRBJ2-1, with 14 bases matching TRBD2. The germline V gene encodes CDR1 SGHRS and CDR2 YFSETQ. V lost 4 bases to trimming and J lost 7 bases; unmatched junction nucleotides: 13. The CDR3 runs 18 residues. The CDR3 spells CASSDPGRGTSGRNEQFF. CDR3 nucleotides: TGCGCCAGCAGCGACCCGGGACGAGGGACTAGCGGGAGAAATGAGCAGTTCTTC.

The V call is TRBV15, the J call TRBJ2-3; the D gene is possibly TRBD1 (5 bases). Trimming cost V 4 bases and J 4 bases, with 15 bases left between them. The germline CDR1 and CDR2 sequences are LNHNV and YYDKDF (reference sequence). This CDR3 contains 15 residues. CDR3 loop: CATSKRGDRPDTQYF. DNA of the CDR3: TGTGCCACCAGCAAGAGAGGTGACAGACCAGATACGCAGTATTTT.

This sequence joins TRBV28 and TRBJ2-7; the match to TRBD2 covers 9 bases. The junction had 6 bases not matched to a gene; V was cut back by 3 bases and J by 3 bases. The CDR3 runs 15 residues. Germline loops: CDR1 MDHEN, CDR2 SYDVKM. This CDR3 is CASSFFSGRYYEQYF. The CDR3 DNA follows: TGTGCCAGCAGTTTCTTTAGCGGGAGATACTACGAGCAGTACTTC. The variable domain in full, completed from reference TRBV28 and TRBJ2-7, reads DVKVTQSSRYLVKRTGEKVFLECVQDMDHENMFWYRQDPGLGLRLIYFSYDVKMKEKGDIPEGYSVSREKKERFSLILESASTNQTSMYLCASSFFSGRYYEQYFGPGTRLTVT.

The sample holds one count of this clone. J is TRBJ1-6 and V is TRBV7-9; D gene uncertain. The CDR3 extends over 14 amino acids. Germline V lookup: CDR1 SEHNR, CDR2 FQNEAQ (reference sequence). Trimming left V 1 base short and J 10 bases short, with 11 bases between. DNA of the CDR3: TGTGCCAGCAGCTTAGATATCACGGGATCACCCCTCCACTTT. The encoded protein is CASSLDITGSPLHF.

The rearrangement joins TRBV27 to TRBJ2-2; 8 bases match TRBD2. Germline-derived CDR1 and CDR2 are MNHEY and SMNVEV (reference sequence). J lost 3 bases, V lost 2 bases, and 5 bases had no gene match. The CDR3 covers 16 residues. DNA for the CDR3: TGTGCCAGCAGTTTACTAACAGCGGGAGACACCGGGGAGCTGTTTTTT. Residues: CASSLLTAGDTGELFF.

CDR3 nucleotide sequence: TGTGCCAGCAGCTTGTTCCCCGGACTAGCGGGAGGAAATGAGCAGTTCTTC. It encodes CASSLFPGLAGGNEQFF. V is TRBV5-5 and J is TRBJ2-1, with 14 bases identical to TRBD2. The CDR3 totals 17 residues. Trimming removed 1 base from V and 7 bases from J; junction bases left unmatched: 7. The germline V gene has CDR1 SGHKS and CDR2 YYEKEE (reference sequence).

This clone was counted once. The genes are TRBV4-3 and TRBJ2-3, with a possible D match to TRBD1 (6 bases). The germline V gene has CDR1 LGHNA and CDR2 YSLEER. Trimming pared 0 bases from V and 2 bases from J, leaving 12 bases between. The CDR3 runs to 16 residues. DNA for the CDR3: TGCGCCAGCAGCCAAGAAACAGGGAGAGCCACAGATACGCAGTATTTT. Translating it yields CASSQETGRATDTQYF.

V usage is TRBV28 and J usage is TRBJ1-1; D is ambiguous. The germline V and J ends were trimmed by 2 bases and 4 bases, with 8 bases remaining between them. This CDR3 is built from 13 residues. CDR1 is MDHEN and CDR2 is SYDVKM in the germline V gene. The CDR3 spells CASSLTWSTEAFF. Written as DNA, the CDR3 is TGTGCCAGCAGTTTAACCTGGAGCACTGAAGCTTTCTTT.

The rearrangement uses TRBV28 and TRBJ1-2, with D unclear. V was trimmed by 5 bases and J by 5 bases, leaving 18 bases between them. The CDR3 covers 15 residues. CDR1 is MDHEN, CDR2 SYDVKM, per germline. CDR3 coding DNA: TGTGCCAGCAGTACTCCGGCTGGGAGCCTTTATGGCTACACCTTC. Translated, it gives CASSTPAGSLYGYTF.

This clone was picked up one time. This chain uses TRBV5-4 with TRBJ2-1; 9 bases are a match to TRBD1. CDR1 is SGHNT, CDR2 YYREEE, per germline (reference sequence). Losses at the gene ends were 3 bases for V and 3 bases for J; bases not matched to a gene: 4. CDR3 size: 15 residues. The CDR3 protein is CASSSRDRVYNEQFF. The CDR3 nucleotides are TGTGCCAGCAGCTCCCGGGACAGGGTCTACAATGAGCAGTTCTTC.

In DNA form, the CDR3 reads TGTGCCAGCAGTGCCGGGACAGTGGTGAGGGATGAGCAGTACTTC. Translation: CASSAGTVVRDEQYF. The chain joins TRBV25-1 to TRBJ2-7; 7 nucleotides align to TRBD1. The CDR3 loop spans 15 amino acids. From germline, CDR1 is MGHDK and CDR2 SYGVNS. The V and J ends lost 4 bases and 7 bases, in that order; junction bases with no gene match: 13.

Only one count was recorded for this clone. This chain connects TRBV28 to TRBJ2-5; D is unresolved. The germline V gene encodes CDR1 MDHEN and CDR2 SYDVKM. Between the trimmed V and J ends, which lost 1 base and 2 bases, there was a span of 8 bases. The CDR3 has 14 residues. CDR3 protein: CASSLYSVQETQYF. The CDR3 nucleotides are TGTGCCAGCAGTTTATATTCAGTTCAAGAGACCCAGTACTTC. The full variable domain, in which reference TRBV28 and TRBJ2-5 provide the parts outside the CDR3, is DVKVTQSSRYLVKRTGEKVFLECVQDMDHENMFWYRQDPGLGLRLIYFSYDVKMKEKGDIPEGYSVSREKKERFSLILESASTNQTSMYLCASSLYSVQETQYFGPGTRLLVL.

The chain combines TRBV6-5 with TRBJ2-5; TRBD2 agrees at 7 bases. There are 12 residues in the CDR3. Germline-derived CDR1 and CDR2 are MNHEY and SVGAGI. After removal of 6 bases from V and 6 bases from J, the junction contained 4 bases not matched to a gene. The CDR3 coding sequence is TGTGCCAGCAGAGGACTAGACCAGACCCAGTACTTC. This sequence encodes CASRGLDQTQYF.

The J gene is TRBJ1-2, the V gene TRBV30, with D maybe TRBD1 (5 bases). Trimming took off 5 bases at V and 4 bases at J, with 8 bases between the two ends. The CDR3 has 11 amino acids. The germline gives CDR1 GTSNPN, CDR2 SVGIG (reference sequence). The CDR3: CAWAGGYGYTF. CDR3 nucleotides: TGTGCCTGGGCCGGGGGCTATGGCTACACCTTC.

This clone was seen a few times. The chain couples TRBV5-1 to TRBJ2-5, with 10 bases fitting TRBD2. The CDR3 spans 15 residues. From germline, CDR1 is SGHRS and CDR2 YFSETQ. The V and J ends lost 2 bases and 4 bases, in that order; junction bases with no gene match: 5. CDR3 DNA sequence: TGCGCCAGCAGCTTAGCGGGAGGGCCTCGAGAGACCCAGTACTTC. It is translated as CASSLAGGPRETQYF.

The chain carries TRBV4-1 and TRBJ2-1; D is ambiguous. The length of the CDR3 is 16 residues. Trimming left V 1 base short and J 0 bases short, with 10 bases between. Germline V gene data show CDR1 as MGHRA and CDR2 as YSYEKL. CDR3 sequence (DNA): TGCGCCAGCAGCCAAGGAGCCTCCCTCTCCTACAATGAGCAGTTCTTC. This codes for CASSQGASLSYNEQFF.

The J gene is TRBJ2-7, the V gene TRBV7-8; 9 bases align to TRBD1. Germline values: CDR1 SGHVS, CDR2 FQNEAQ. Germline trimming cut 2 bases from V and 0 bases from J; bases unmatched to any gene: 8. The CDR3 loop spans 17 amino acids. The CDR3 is CASSLFPPGQGSYEQYF. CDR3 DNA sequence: TGTGCCAGCAGCTTATTCCCCCCGGGACAGGGCTCCTACGAGCAGTACTTC.

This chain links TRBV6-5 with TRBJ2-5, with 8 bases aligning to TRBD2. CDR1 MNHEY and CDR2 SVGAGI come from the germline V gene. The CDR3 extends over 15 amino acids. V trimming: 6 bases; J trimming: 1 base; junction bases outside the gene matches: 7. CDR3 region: CASRRAGVSQETQYF. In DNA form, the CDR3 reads TGTGCCAGCAGACGAGCGGGAGTGAGCCAAGAGACCCAGTACTTC.

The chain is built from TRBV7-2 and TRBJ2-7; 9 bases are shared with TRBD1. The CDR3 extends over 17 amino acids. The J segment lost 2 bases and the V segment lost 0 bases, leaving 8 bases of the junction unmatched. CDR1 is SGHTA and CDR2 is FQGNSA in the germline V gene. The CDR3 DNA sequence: TGTGCCAGCAGCTTAGCGCACAGGGGGCCGGCTGCCTACGAGCAGTACTTC. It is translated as CASSLAHRGPAAYEQYF.

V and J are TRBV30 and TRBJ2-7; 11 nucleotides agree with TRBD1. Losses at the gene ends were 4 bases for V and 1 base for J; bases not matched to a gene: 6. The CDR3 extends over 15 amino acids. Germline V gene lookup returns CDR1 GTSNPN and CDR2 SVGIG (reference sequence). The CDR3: CAWIPRDRGSYEQYF. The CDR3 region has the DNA TGTGCCTGGATACCCCGGGACAGGGGGTCCTACGAGCAGTACTTC.

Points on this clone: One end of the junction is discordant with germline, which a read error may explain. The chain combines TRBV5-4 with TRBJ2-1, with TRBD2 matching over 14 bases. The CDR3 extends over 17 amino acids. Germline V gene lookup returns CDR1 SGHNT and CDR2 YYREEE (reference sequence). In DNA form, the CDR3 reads TGTGCCAGCAGGTTGGGGCCGACTAGCGGGAGGGCCTATGAGCAGTTCTTC. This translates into CASRLGPTSGRAYEQFF.

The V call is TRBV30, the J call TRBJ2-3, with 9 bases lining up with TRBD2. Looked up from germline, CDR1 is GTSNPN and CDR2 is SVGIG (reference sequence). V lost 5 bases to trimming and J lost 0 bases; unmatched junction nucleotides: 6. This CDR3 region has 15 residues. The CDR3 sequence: CAWSAGGGSTDTQYF. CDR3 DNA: TGTGCCTGGTCGGCGGGAGGGGGGAGCACAGATACGCAGTATTTT.

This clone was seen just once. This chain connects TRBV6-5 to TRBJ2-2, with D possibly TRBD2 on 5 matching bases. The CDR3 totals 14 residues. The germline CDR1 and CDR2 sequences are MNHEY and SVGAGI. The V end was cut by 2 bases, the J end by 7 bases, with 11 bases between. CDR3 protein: CASSYPREGGELFF. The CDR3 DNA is TGTGCCAGCAGTTACCCCCGTGAGGGCGGGGAGCTGTTTTTT.

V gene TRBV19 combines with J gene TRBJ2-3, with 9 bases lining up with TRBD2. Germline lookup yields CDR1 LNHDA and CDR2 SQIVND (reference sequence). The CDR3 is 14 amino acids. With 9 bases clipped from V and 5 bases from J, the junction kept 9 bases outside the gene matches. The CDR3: CASRGGRARDTQYF. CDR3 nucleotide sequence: TGTGCCAGCCGGGGCGGGAGGGCCAGAGATACGCAGTATTTT.